This paragraph covers one TCR beta chain sequence. V dropped 3 bases and J dropped 8 bases, with 14 bases sitting between them. Germline lookup yields CDR1 ENHRY and CDR2 SYGVKD. The CDR3 sequence is 14 residues long. Which cohort a participant joined came from the clinical history participants gave. This sample is part of a study of blood T cell repertoires in COVID-19. Original data processing: The authors estimated nucleated cell counts from reference gene primer amplification. Method: immunoSEQ multiplex PCR; TCRdb's copy keeps in-frame clones and lacks some. V and J calls and clone size are those listed in that table; D and trimming were worked out from the DNA. The top ten clones hold roughly 2.5% of a sample with hundreds of thousands of clones, around nine tenths of them seen once.

Sequencing was carried out using PBMCs or T cells enriched from blood (not recorded which). V gene TRBV10-3 combines with J gene TRBJ1-5; D not certain. This TCR was recovered from a man aged 55 to 70 who had recovered from COVID-19. The CDR3 DNA reads TGTGCCATCAGTGAATCGGCGGGGATGGAGCCCCAGCATTTT. Residues: CAISESAGMEPQHF.